A selection of T cell receptor beta chains follows, all from one sample in a study of T cell responses to AZD1222 COVID-19 vaccine. The protocol was immunoSEQ multiplex PCR, while the TCRdb copy is restricted to in-frame clones and leaves out a portion. The sample lists 90,000 to 120,000 clones, 70% to 90% occurring once. Source: peripheral blood, taken on day 0 of AZD1222 vaccination. These receptors were taken from an adult in good health. Both conserved end residues are part of each CDR3. Fields, in order: D gene, J gene, clone size, V gene, CDR3 protein, CDR3 DNA. D genes are given only for firm matches. Not every row has a clone size; where given, it reads once, few, many or a size class.

>NA|TRBJ1-6|NA|TRBV19
CASTGRANSPLHF
TGTGCCAGTACGGGCAGAGCGAATTCACCCCTCCACTTT
>NA|TRBJ2-1|NA|TRBV5-5
CASSLVVSYNEQFF
TGTGCCAGCAGCTTGGTCGTCTCCTACAATGAGCAGTTCTTC
>NA|TRBJ1-1|NA|TRBV9
CASSPRRGEGDTEAFF
TGTGCCAGCAGCCCCCGTCGCGGGGAAGGGGACACTGAAGCTTTCTTT
>TRBD1|TRBJ2-1|NA|TRBV19
CASGTGVGNEQFF
TGTGCCAGCGGGACAGGGGTCGGCAATGAGCAGTTCTTC
>TRBD1|TRBJ1-2|NA|TRBV2
CASKETGANGYTF
TGTGCCAGCAAGGAGACAGGGGCGAATGGCTACACCTTC
>NA|TRBJ1-1|once|TRBV4-1
CASSPQGQLNTEAFF
TGCGCCAGCAGCCCCCAGGGGCAGTTGAACACTGAAGCTTTCTTT
>NA|TRBJ1-1|NA|TRBV7-6
CASSLEGLNTEAFF
TGTGCCAGCAGCTTAGAGGGACTAAACACTGAAGCTTTCTTT
>NA|TRBJ1-5|NA|TRBV5-1
CASSLGGASEPQHF
TGCGCCAGCAGCTTGGGGGGCGCCTCTGAGCCCCAGCATTTT
>NA|TRBJ1-5|NA|TRBV10-3
CAISKVKANSNQPQHF
TGTGCCATCAGTAAAGTCAAAGCAAATAGCAATCAGCCCCAGCATTTT
>NA|TRBJ1-4|NA|TRBV4-1
CASMGYNEKLFF
TGCGCCAGCATGGGGTACAATGAAAAACTGTTTTTT
>TRBD1|TRBJ2-7|NA|TRBV19
CASSPGTGVYEQYF
TGTGCCAGTAGCCCCGGGACAGGGGTTTACGAGCAGTACTTC
>TRBD1|TRBJ1-6|few|TRBV10-3
CAIRAGTGDSPLHF
TGTGCCATCAGGGCCGGGACAGGGGACTCACCCCTCCACTTT
>NA|TRBJ2-7|NA|TRBV27
CASRTSGHPFYEQYF
TGTGCCAGCAGGACCTCGGGACATCCTTTTTACGAGCAGTACTTC
>NA|TRBJ1-6|NA|TRBV19
CASSIDQPGDSPLHF
TGTGCCAGTAGTATAGACCAGCCTGGGGATTCACCCCTCCACTTT
>TRBD1|TRBJ1-6|NA|TRBV27
CASSSDRALGSGYNSPLHF
TGTGCCAGCAGTTCCGACAGGGCCCTTGGGAGCGGCTATAATTCACCCCTCCACTTT
>NA|TRBJ2-5|NA|TRBV29-1
CSAPTGTQETQYF
TGCAGCGCGCCTACAGGGACTCAAGAGACCCAGTACTTC
>NA|TRBJ1-2|NA|TRBV5-4
CASSLASSAGYTF
TGTGCCAGCAGCTTGGCCAGCAGTGCTGGCTACACCTTC
>NA|TRBJ2-7|many|TRBV4-2
CASSQDNPGPYEQYF
TGTGCCAGCAGCCAAGATAATCCAGGGCCCTACGAGCAGTACTTC
>NA|TRBJ1-6|NA|TRBV29-1
CSVRDGWHSPLHF
TGCAGCGTTCGGGACGGGTGGCATTCACCCCTCCACTTT
>NA|TRBJ1-3|NA|TRBV4-1
CASSQEDSGNTIYF
TGCGCCAGCAGCCAAGAGGACTCTGGAAACACCATATATTTT
>NA|TRBJ1-3|once|TRBV4-1
CASSPGGGPGNTIYF
TGCGCCAGCAGCCCCGGGGGCGGGCCTGGAAACACCATATATTTT
>TRBD2|TRBJ2-3|NA|TRBV30
CAWRGKGLARTDTQYF
TGTGCCTGGAGGGGAAAGGGACTAGCGCGCACAGATACGCAGTATTTT
>NA|TRBJ1-1|NA|TRBV6-5
CAANVGTEAFF
TGTGCGGCAAATGTAGGAACTGAAGCTTTCTTT
>TRBD1|TRBJ2-7|NA|TRBV4-1
CASSQGGTVYSEQYF
TGCGCCAGCAGCCAAGGTGGGACAGTGTACTCCGAGCAGTACTTC
>TRBD1|TRBJ2-5|once|TRBV18
CASSPTGVEETQYF
TGTGCCAGCTCACCAACAGGGGTGGAAGAGACCCAGTACTTC
>NA|TRBJ1-2|NA|TRBV3-1/TRBV3-2
CASSRGYGYTF
TGTGCCAGCAGCCGGGGGTATGGCTACACCTTC
>NA|TRBJ2-5|NA|TRBV30
CAWRGGGKETQYF
TGTGCCTGGAGGGGGGGAGGAAAAGAGACCCAGTACTTC
>NA|TRBJ1-2|NA|TRBV18
CASSPEGNSYGYTF
TGTGCCAGCTCACCAGAGGGAAACAGCTATGGCTACACCTTC
>NA|TRBJ2-2|NA|TRBV30
CAWTHLGQNTGELFF
TGTGCCTGGACTCATCTTGGACAGAACACCGGGGAGCTGTTTTTT
>NA|TRBJ2-7|NA|TRBV7-6
CASSLWPKGFGASYEQYF
TGTGCCAGCAGCTTATGGCCCAAAGGGTTCGGGGCAAGCTACGAGCAGTACTTC